Presented here are 20 T cell receptor beta chains from one specimen sequenced in a study of CD8 T cells in ankylosing spondylitis. TCRdb re-derived calls from the 5' RACE reads in MiXCR, one entry per CDR3 protein. Seen here are roughly 670,000 distinct CDR3 sequences, around 20% observed once, and the top ten hold around a fifth. Their recognized antigens are unknown. Study results and caveats: Within ankylosing spondylitis blood, a TCR beta motif made up of eight or nine highly homologous variants appeared to be characteristic.

Material for sequencing was blood, either unsorted or a sorted T cell fraction (not recorded which). The receptor set was obtained from a male donor with ankylosing spondylitis.

This clonotype was seen more than once but under ten times. V usage is TRBV6-5 and J usage is TRBJ2-1; 7 positions agree with TRBD2. The germline V gene has CDR1 MNHEY and CDR2 SVGAGI. Trimming took 2 bases from V and 5 from J; bases not matched to a gene: 6. The CDR3 contains 15 residues. CDR3 in DNA: TGTGCCAGCAGTTACATGGGAGGGGAAGACAATGAGCAGTTCTTC. Protein: CASSYMGGEDNEQFF.

This clonotype was recorded at least ten times. This chain links TRBV24-1 with TRBJ2-3; 9 bases map to TRBD2. Per the germline V gene, CDR1 is KGHDR and CDR2 is SFDVKD. The CDR3 contains 16 residues. J gave up 3 bases and V 9 bases, and 12 bases lay outside the gene matches. The CDR3 region is CATLRPAGGETDTQYF. In nucleotides, the CDR3 is TGTGCCACCCTTAGACCAGCGGGAGGTGAGACAGATACGCAGTATTTT.

Turning to this clonotype: Since the CDR3 does not end with the conserved phenylalanine or tryptophan, this likely comes from a read error. The limits of the CDR3 on the DNA are not certain, so only TCRdb's listed CDR3 is given. The chain is built from TRBV23-1 and TRBJ1-1; TRBD1 reflects the table's D call only, with no check against the DNA. TRBV23-1 is placed among ORFs of uncertain function. The CDR3 contains 12 residues when both ends are counted. The CDR3 is CAISQGSRGESR.

The chain couples TRBV30 to TRBJ2-5; 9 bases map to TRBD1. The ends lost 5 bases at V and 5 bases at J; junction bases unmatched: 9. This CDR3 spans 14 amino acids. Germline assignment: CDR1 GTSNPN and CDR2 SVGIG (reference sequence). CDR3 nucleotides: TGTGCCTGGGAATCCGGGACAGGGAGGGAGACCCAGTACTTC. This encodes CAWESGTGRETQYF. The full variable domain, its missing parts supplied by reference TRBV30 and TRBJ2-5, is SQTIHQWPATLVQPVGSPLSLECTVEGTSNPNLYWYRQAAGRGLQLLFYSVGIGQISSEVPQNLSASRPQDRQFILSSKKLLLSDSGFYLCAWESGTGRETQYFGPGTRLLVL.

This clonotype was observed a few times. The chain has TRBV7-9 and TRBJ1-4; possibly TRBD1 for D (6 bases). Germline loops: CDR1 SEHNR, CDR2 FQNEAQ (reference sequence). The CDR3 covers 11 residues. V lost 5 bases and J lost 13, with 11 bases in between. The CDR3 sequence is CASSITGRLFF. The CDR3 DNA reads TGTGCCAGCAGCATAACAGGGAGACTGTTTTTT.

The V and J genes are TRBV12-3 or TRBV12-4 and TRBJ2-4; D could derive from TRBD1 or TRBD2 (5 bases each). V was trimmed by 6 bases and J by 1 base, leaving 10 bases between them. The CDR3 spans 14 residues. Here the CDR3 DNA reads TGTGCCAGCAGCCTCAGGGAGGCCAAAAACATTCAGTACTTC. It specifies CASSLREAKNIQYF.

The CDR3: CSALRTSGSETQYF. CDR3 DNA sequence: TGCAGTGCTCTCCGGACTAGCGGGAGCGAGACCCAGTACTTC. The rearrangement joins TRBV20-1 to TRBJ2-5; TRBD2 matches 13 bases. Germline CDR1 is DFQATT and CDR2 is SNEGSKA (reference sequence). The length of the CDR3 is 14 residues. The junction had 5 bases not matched to a gene; V was cut back by 5 bases and J by 5 bases.

The chain uses TRBV9 and TRBJ2-3; TRBD2 is a possible D gene (6 bases). There are 17 residues in the CDR3. Deletions cut 4 bases from V and 2 bases from J, with 20 bases between. The V gene's germline CDR1 is SGDLS and CDR2 YYNGEE. The CDR3 DNA sequence: TGTGCCAGCAGCCTCCGCCTTGGGGCGGGAAACACAGATACGCAGTATTTT. This encodes CASSLRLGAGNTDTQYF.

This clonotype was seen a few times. The chain links TRBV12-3 or TRBV12-4 to TRBJ1-1, with 7 positions matching TRBD1. CDR3 length equals 15 residues. J gave up 4 bases and V 7 bases, and 12 bases lay outside the gene matches. The CDR3 DNA follows: TGTGCCAGCAAGCGCGCAGGGGGAGGTGGCACTGAAGCTTTCTTT. This translates into CASKRAGGGGTEAFF.

The genes are TRBV5-8 and TRBJ1-1; no clear D gene. V was trimmed by 0 bases and J by 5 bases, leaving 8 bases between them. The germline V gene has CDR1 SGHTS and CDR2 YDEGEE. This CDR3 spans 13 amino acids. In DNA form, the CDR3 reads TGTGCCAGCAGCTTGGCAGGTTGGACTGAAGCTTTCTTT. Its protein is CASSLAGWTEAFF.

In its sample, this clonotype was seen a few times. V and J are TRBV12-3 or TRBV12-4 and TRBJ2-1; 12 bases agree with TRBD2. J was trimmed by 0 bases and V by 6 bases; bases with no gene match: 6. CDR3 length: 17 residues. Here the CDR3 reads CASSWTSGVSSYNEQFF. DNA for the CDR3: TGTGCCAGCAGCTGGACTAGCGGGGTTAGCTCCTACAATGAGCAGTTCTTC.

This clonotype showed up just a few times. The chain carries TRBV12-5 and TRBJ2-3; 9 nucleotides align to TRBD1. J gave up 7 bases and V 5 bases, and 7 bases lay outside the gene matches. Germline values: CDR1 LGHNT, CDR2 FRNRAP. The CDR3 loop spans 14 amino acids. The CDR3 nucleotides are TGTGCTAGTGGTCCCCGGACAGGGGTGAATACGCAGTATTTT. This codes for CASGPRTGVNTQYF. The whole variable domain, remainder taken from reference TRBV12-5 and TRBJ2-3, is DARVTQTPRHKVTEMGQEVTMRCQPILGHNTVFWYRQTMMQGLELLAYFRNRAPLDDSGMPKDRFSAEMPDATLATLKIQPSEPRDSAVYFCASGPRTGVNTQYFGPGTRLTVL.

This clonotype was seen a handful of times. The rearrangement links TRBV6-1 to TRBJ1-1, with D unresolved. Trimming took off 7 bases at V and 2 bases at J, with 11 bases between the two ends. Germline V gene data show CDR1 as MNHNS and CDR2 as SASEGT. The CDR3 runs 13 residues. CDR3 sequence reads: CASMLSANTEAFF. The CDR3 nucleotides are TGTGCCAGCATGCTGTCAGCTAACACTGAAGCTTTCTTT.

The rearrangement joins TRBV30 to TRBJ1-6; 7 bases are a match to TRBD1. There are 12 residues in the CDR3. V trimming: 3 bases; J trimming: 10 bases; junction bases outside the gene matches: 3. Germline V gene lookup returns CDR1 GTSNPN and CDR2 SVGIG (reference sequence). The CDR3 protein is CAWSRDRSPLHF. The CDR3 nucleotides read TGTGCCTGGAGCCGGGACAGATCACCCCTCCACTTT.

The chain carries TRBV7-6 and TRBJ2-1; either TRBD1 or TRBD2 may supply D (5 bases each). V dropped 2 bases and J dropped 9 bases, with 23 bases sitting between them. The CDR3 covers 17 residues. Germline assignment: CDR1 SGHVS and CDR2 FNYEAQ. This CDR3 is CASSLLLQGRSGGEQFF. The DNA of the CDR3 is TGTGCCAGCAGCTTACTGCTCCAGGGTCGAAGCGGTGGTGAGCAGTTCTTC.

This clonotype was observed a few times. This chain connects TRBV12-3 or TRBV12-4 to TRBJ1-2; D uncertain. The CDR3 is 13 amino acids. V lost 3 bases to trimming and J lost 10 bases, with 15 bases between them. CDR3 protein: CASSFSADGDYTF. CDR3 coding DNA: TGTGCCAGCAGTTTCTCGGCGGACGGTGACTACACCTTC.

The chain employs TRBV2 and TRBJ1-1; TRBD1 matches 8 bases. Germline loops: CDR1 SNHLY, CDR2 FYNNEI. This CDR3 spans 13 amino acids. V shed 4 bases, J shed 8 bases, and the junction held 6 bases outside the gene matches. Here the CDR3 reads CASSGTGRVEAFF. The CDR3 bases are TGTGCCAGCAGTGGGACAGGGAGGGTGGAAGCTTTCTTT.

J is TRBJ1-1 and V is TRBV27, with TRBD1 identical over 8 bases. Germline V gene data show CDR1 as MNHEY and CDR2 as SMNVEV (reference sequence). There are 13 residues in the CDR3. Losses at the gene ends were 6 bases for V and 8 bases for J; bases not matched to a gene: 8. The DNA of the CDR3 is TGTGCCAGCAGGGACAGGGCCTCGGACGAAGCTTTCTTT. Translating gives CASRDRASDEAFF.

There are a few counts of this clonotype. The chain has TRBV29-1 and TRBJ2-3; 7 bases align to TRBD2. Germline trimming cut 7 bases from V and 1 base from J; bases unmatched to any gene: 2. The germline CDR1 and CDR2 sequences are SQVTM and ANQGSEA. The CDR3 has 12 residues. In nucleotides, the CDR3 is TGCAGCGGGACTAGGGGCACAGATACGCAGTATTTT. This sequence encodes CSGTRGTDTQYF.

The J gene is TRBJ2-1, the V gene TRBV24-1, with 9 nucleotides matching TRBD2. V shed 3 bases, J shed 7 bases, and the junction held 12 bases outside the gene matches. Germline assignment: CDR1 KGHDR and CDR2 SFDVKD. The CDR3 runs 17 residues. The DNA of the CDR3 is TGTGCCACCAGTGATCACCCGGCTAGCGGGAAGGCAAATGAGCAGTTCTTC. As protein: CATSDHPASGKANEQFF.